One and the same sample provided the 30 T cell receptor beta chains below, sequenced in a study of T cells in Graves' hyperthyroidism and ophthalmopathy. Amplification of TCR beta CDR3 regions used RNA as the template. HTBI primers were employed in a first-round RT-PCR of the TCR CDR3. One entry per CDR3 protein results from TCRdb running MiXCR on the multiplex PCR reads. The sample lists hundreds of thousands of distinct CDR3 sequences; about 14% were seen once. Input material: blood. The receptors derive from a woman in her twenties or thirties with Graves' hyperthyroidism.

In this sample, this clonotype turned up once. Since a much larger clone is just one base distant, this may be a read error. The CDR3 coding sequence is TGTGCCAGCAGACGCGGACAGGGGGTCGGTTCACCCCTCCACTTT. It yields the protein CASRRGQGVGSPLHF. V is TRBV7-2 and J is TRBJ1-6; 10 nucleotides align to TRBD1. Germline CDR1 and CDR2: SGHTA and FQGNSA. After removal of 6 bases from V and 9 bases from J, the junction contained 8 bases not matched to a gene. The CDR3 has 15 residues.

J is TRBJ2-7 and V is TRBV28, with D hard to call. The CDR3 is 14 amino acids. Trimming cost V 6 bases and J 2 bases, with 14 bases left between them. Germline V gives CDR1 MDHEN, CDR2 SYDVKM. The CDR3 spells CASSRTDLTYEQYF. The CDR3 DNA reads TGTGCCAGCAGCCGAACCGACTTGACCTACGAGCAGTACTTC. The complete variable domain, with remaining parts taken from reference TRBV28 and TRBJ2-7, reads DVKVTQSSRYLVKRTGEKVFLECVQDMDHENMFWYRQDPGLGLRLIYFSYDVKMKEKGDIPEGYSVSREKKERFSLILESASTNQTSMYLCASSRTDLTYEQYFGPGTRLTVT.

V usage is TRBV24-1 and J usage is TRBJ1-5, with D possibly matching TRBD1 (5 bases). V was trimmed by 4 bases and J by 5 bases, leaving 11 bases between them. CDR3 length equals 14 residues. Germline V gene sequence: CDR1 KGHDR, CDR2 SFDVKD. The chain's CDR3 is CATSDPGGDQPQHF. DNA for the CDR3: TGTGCCACCAGTGACCCCGGGGGAGATCAGCCCCAGCATTTT.

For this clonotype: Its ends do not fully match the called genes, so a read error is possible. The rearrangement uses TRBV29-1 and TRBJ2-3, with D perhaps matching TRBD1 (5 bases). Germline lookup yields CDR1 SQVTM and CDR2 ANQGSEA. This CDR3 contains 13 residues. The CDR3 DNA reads TGCAGCGTTGGCCAGGGTAACTCAGATGCGCAGTATTTT. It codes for CSVGQGNSDAQYF.

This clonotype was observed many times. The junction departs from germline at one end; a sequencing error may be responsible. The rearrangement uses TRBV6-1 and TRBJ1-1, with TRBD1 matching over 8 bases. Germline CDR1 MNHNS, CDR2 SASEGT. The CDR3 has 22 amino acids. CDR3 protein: CASSRLGVRRQGLEVMKTEAFF. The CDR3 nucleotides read TGTGCCAGCAGTCGGTTGGGGGTTAGACGACAGGGGCTGGAGGTTATGAAAACTGAAGCTTTCTTT.

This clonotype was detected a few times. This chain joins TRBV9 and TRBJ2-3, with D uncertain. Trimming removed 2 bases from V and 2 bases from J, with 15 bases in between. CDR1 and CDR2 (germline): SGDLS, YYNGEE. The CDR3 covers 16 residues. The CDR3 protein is CASSVARGSPTDTQYF. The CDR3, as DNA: TGTGCCAGCAGCGTTGCTCGAGGTTCCCCCACAGATACGCAGTATTTT.

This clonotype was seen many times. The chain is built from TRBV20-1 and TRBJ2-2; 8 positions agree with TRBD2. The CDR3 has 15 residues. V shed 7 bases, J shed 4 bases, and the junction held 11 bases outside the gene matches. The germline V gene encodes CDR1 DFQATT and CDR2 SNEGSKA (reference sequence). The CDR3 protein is CSVRRGLGGTGELFF. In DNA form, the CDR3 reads TGCAGTGTAAGGAGGGGACTAGGCGGCACCGGGGAGCTGTTTTTT.

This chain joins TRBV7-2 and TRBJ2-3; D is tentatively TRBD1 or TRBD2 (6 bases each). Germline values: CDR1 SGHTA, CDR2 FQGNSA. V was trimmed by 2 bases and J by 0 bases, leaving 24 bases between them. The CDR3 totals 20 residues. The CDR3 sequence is CASSLFSRAGSGVSTDTQYF. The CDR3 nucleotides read TGTGCCAGCAGCTTATTTAGTAGGGCGGGGTCAGGGGTTAGCACAGATACGCAGTATTTT.

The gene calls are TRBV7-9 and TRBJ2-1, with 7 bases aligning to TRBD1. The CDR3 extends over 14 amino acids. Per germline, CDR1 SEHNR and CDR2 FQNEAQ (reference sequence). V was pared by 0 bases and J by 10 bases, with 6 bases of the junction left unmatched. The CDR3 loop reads CASSLAKGAEEQFF. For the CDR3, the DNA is TGTGCCAGCAGCTTAGCCAAGGGGGCTGAGGAGCAGTTCTTC.

The CDR3 reads CASSLEPGQVLSTQYF. As DNA, the CDR3 is TGTGCCAGCAGCTTGGAGCCGGGACAGGTTTTATCGACCCAGTACTTC. The chain uses TRBV5-8 and TRBJ2-5; 8 positions agree with TRBD1. The CDR3 has 16 amino acids. V lost 0 bases to trimming and J lost 7 bases; unmatched junction nucleotides: 11. CDR1 SGHTS and CDR2 YDEGEE come from the germline V gene.

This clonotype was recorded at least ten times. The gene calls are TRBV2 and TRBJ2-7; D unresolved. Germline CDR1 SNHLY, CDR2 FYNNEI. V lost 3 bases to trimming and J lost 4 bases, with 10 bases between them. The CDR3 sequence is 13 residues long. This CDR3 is CASSDPRQYEQYF. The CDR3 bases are TGTGCCAGCAGTGATCCGCGCCAGTACGAGCAGTACTTC.

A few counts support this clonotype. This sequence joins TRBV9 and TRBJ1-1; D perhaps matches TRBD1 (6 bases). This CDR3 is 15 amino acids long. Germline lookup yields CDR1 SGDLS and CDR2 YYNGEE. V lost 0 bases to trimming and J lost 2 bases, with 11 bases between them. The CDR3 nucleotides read TGTGCCAGCAGCGTAGGGGGACACCTTAACACTGAAGCTTTCTTT. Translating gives CASSVGGHLNTEAFF.

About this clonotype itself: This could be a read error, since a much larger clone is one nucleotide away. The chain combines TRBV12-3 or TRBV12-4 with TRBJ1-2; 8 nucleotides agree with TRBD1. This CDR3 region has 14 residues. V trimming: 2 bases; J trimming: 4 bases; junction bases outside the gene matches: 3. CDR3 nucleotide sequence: TGTGCCAGCAGTTTAAAGGGGACAGGCTATGGCTACACCTTC. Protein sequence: CASSLKGTGYGYTF.

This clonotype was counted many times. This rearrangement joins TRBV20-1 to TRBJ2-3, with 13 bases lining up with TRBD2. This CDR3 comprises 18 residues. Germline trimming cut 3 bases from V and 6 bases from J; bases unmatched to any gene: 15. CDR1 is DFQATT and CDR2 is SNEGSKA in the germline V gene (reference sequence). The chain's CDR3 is CSARPISRLAGGSDTQYF. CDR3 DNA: TGCAGTGCTAGGCCTATCTCAAGACTAGCGGGAGGTTCGGATACGCAGTATTTT.

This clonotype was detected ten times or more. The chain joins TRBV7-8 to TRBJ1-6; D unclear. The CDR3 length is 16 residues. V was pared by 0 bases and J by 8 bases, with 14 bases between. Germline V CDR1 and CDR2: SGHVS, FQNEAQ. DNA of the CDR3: TGTGCCAGCAGCTTAGCAGTAAGGGTGGCCCATTCACCCCTCCACTTT. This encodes CASSLAVRVAHSPLHF.

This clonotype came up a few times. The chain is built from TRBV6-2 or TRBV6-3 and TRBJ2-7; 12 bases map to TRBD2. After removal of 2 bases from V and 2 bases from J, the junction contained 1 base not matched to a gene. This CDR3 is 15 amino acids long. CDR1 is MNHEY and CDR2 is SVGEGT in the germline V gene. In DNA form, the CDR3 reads TGTGCCAGCAGTTACAGGACTAGCGGGACCTACGAGCAGTACTTC. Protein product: CASSYRTSGTYEQYF.

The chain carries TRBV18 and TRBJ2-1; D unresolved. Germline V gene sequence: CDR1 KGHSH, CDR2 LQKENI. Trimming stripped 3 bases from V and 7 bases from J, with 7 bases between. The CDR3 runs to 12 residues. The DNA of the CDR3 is TGTGCCAGCTCACCTATAGGAAATGAGCAGTTCTTC. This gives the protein CASSPIGNEQFF.

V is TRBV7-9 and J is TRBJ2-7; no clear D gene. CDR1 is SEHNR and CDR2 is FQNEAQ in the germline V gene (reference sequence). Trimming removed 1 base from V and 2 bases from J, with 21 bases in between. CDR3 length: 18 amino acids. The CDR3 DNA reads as TGTGCCAGCAGCTTAGGCTCTGGACGCCTATCCCCTACCTACGAGCAGTACTTC. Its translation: CASSLGSGRLSPTYEQYF.

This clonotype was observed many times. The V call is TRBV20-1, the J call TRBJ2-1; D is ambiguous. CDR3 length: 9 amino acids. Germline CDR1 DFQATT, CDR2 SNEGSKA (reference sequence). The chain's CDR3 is CSLGNEQFF. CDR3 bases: TGCAGCCTAGGGAATGAGCAGTTCTTC.

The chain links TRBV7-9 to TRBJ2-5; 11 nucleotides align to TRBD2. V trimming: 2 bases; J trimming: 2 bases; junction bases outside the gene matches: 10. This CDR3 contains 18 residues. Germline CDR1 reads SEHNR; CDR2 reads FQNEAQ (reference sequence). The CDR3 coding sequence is TGTGCCAGCAGCTTATCCCTACAGACTAGCGGGACTCAAGAGACCCAGTACTTC. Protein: CASSLSLQTSGTQETQYF.

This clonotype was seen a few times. The chain's CDR3 is CASSAHLAGATDTQYF. The CDR3 nucleotides are TGTGCCAGCAGCGCCCACCTAGCGGGCGCTACAGATACGCAGTATTTT. The chain is built from TRBV7-9 and TRBJ2-3, with TRBD2 matching 8 bases. V was clipped by 5 bases and J by 3 bases; unmatched bases: 10. CDR1 and CDR2 (germline): SEHNR, FQNEAQ (reference sequence). The CDR3 runs to 16 residues.

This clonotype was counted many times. CDR3 loop: CASRLIGGPYNEQFF. In nucleotides, the CDR3 is TGTGCCAGCAGGCTCATAGGAGGGCCCTACAATGAGCAGTTCTTC. V usage is TRBV12-3 or TRBV12-4 and J usage is TRBJ2-1; maybe TRBD2 (6 bases). This CDR3 has 15 residues. V lost 6 bases to trimming and J lost 2 bases, with 14 bases between them.

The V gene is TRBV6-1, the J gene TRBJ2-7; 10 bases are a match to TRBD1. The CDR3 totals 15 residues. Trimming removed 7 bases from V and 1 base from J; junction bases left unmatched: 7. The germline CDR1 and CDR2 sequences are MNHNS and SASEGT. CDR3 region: CASTPPGQGSYEQYF. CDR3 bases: TGTGCCAGCACACCCCCGGGACAGGGGTCCTACGAGCAGTACTTC.

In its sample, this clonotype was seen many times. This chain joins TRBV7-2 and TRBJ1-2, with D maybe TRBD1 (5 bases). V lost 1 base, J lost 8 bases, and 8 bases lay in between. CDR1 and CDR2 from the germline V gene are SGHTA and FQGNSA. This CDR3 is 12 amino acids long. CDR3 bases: TGTGCCAGCAGCTTAGTATGGGACGGCTACACCTTC. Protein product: CASSLVWDGYTF.

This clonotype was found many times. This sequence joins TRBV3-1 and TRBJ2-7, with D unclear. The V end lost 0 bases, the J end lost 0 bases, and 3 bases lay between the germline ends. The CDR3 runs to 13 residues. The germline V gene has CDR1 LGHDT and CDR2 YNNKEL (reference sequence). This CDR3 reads CASSQDGSYEQYF. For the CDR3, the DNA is TGTGCCAGCAGCCAAGATGGCTCCTACGAGCAGTACTTC.

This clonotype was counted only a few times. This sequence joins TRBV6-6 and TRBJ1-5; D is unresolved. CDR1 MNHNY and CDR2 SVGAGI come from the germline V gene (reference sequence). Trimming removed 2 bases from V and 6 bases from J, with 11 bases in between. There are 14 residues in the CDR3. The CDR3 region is CASSYGPSGQPQHF. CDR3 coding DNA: TGTGCCAGCAGTTACGGGCCCTCGGGTCAGCCCCAGCATTTT.

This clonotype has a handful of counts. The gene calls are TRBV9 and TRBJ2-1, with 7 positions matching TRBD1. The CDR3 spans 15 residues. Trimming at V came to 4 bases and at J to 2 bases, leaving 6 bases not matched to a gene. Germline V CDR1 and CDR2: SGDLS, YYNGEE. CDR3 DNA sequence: TGTGCCAGCAGCATAGACAGGGCAGCCTACAATGAGCAGTTCTTC. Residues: CASSIDRAAYNEQFF.

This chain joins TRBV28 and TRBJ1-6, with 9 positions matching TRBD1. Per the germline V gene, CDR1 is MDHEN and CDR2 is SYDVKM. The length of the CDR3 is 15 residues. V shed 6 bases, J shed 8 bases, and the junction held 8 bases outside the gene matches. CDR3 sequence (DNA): TGTGCCAGCAGCCAAGAAAGGACAGGGGATTCACCCCTCCACTTT. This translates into CASSQERTGDSPLHF.

The CDR3 spells CSARTSGTLNTQYF. The CDR3 DNA reads as TGCAGTGCGCGGACTAGCGGGACCTTGAATACGCAGTATTTT. The rearrangement joins TRBV20-1 to TRBJ2-3; 12 bases map to TRBD2. Germline CDR1 and CDR2: DFQATT and SNEGSKA (reference sequence). This CDR3 comprises 14 residues. Trimming removed 6 bases from V and 7 bases from J; junction bases left unmatched: 8.

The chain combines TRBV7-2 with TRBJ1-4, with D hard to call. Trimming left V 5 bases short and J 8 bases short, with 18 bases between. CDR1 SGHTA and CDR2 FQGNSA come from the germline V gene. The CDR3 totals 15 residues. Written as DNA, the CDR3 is TGTGCCAGCAGCCGGGGTCGTGGAGCGATCGAAAAACTGTTTTTT. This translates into CASSRGRGAIEKLFF.